The rows below give T cell receptor beta chains drawn from one sample of a study of T cell responses to AZD1222 COVID-19 vaccine. Here immunoSEQ multiplex PCR was the method, and the copy in TCRdb shows in-frame clones only, minus some. The table has about 53,000 clones, around 84% seen once. Sequencing used peripheral blood, obtained on day 0 of AZD1222 vaccination. Every receptor here comes from an adult in good health. The CDR3 runs from the conserved cysteine through the conserved F or W. Each record gives: V gene, D gene, clone size, J gene, CDR3 DNA, CDR3 protein. A D gene is named only where the DNA matches it firmly. A row's size may be missing; if present it is once, few, many or a size class.

>TRBV7-2|.|.|TRBJ2-4
TGTGCCAGCAGCTTAGTGCTAGGGGAAAACATTCAGTACTTC
CASSLVLGENIQYF
>TRBV3-1/TRBV3-2|.|.|TRBJ1-2
TGTGCCAGCAGCGGCGATAACTTTGGCTACACCTTC
CASSGDNFGYTF
>TRBV19|TRBD2|.|TRBJ2-7
TGTGCCAGTAGCCAGGGCGGGGGAAGCTCCTACGAGCAGTACTTC
CASSQGGGSSYEQYF
>TRBV3-1/TRBV3-2|.|.|TRBJ1-3
TGTGCCAGCAGCCGACGGACTGACACCATATATTTT
CASSRRTDTIYF
>TRBV29-1|TRBD1|.|TRBJ2-5
TGCAGCGTTGACAGGGGGTCCCAAGAGACCCAGTACTTC
CSVDRGSQETQYF
>TRBV27|.|.|TRBJ2-5
TGTGCCAGCAGTTGGGCCGACAAGGAGACCCAGTACTTC
CASSWADKETQYF
>TRBV11-3|.|.|TRBJ2-7
TGTGCCAGCAGCTTTTCAAGATTCTACGAGCAGTACTTC
CASSFSRFYEQYF
>TRBV12-5|.|.|TRBJ2-3
TGTGCTAGTGGTTTGGAGTCAGGGCGCACAGATACGCAGTATTTT
CASGLESGRTDTQYF
>TRBV14|.|once|TRBJ1-1
TGTGCCAGCGCAGTCGGGTTACGGGGTGAAGCTTTCTTT
CASAVGLRGEAFF
>TRBV6-5|.|.|TRBJ2-7
TGTGCCGTTTGGGATCAGGGGCCCGGGTACGAGCAGTACTTC
CAVWDQGPGYEQYF
>TRBV7-2|TRBD1|.|TRBJ1-1
TGTGCCAGCAGCTTGCCAGGGGGGGGGAACACTGAAGCTTTCTTT
CASSLPGGGNTEAFF
>TRBV11-2|.|.|TRBJ1-1
TGTGCCAGCAGCTTAGACCGGCACCCAAACACTGAAGCTTTCTTT
CASSLDRHPNTEAFF
>TRBV2|.|once|TRBJ2-4
TGTGCCAGCAGTGTCGAAAGCCTGGGGAACATTCAGTACTTC
CASSVESLGNIQYF
>TRBV29-1|TRBD2|.|TRBJ2-7
TGCAGCGTTCCGGGACTAGCGGGAGATACCTACGAGCAGTACTTC
CSVPGLAGDTYEQYF
>TRBV7-9|.|.|TRBJ2-5
TGTGCCAGCAGCTTAGCGGCCCAAGAGACCCAGTACTTC
CASSLAAQETQYF
>TRBV5-1|.|.|TRBJ2-2
TGCGCCAGCAGCTTGGTGACAGGGAACACCGGGGAGCTGTTTTTT
CASSLVTGNTGELFF
>TRBV11-2|TRBD1|.|TRBJ2-7
TGTGCCAGCAGCTTAAAGAAGGACAGGGTCCACGAGCAGTACTTC
CASSLKKDRVHEQYF
>TRBV7-3|.|.|TRBJ2-5
TGTGCCAGCAGCTTAAATCGGGGAGAGACCCAGTACTTC
CASSLNRGETQYF
>TRBV2|TRBD1|.|TRBJ1-4
TGTGCCAGCATCCACAGGACAGGGCGGGGTGAAAAACTGTTTTTT
CASIHRTGRGEKLFF
>TRBV28|.|few|TRBJ1-3
TGTGCCAGCAGCCCAGGACCGACGAGCTCTGGAAACACCATATATTTT
CASSPGPTSSGNTIYF
>TRBV25-1|TRBD1|.|TRBJ1-2
TGTGCCAGCAGTGAACCAGGGGGGGGATATGGCTACACCTTC
CASSEPGGGYGYTF
>TRBV5-8|TRBD2|.|TRBJ2-7
TGTGCCAGCAGCCGTCGGACTAGCGGGAGCTCCTACGAGCAGTACTTC
CASSRRTSGSSYEQYF
>TRBV19|TRBD1|.|TRBJ1-2
TGTGCCAGTAGTATAGGGGCACAGGGGCGAAGGGGCTATGGCTACACCTTC
CASSIGAQGRRGYGYTF